This is a list of T cell receptor beta chains from one sample in a study of cytomegalovirus exposure and HLA in healthy donors. The table came from immunoSEQ multiplex PCR; TCRdb's copy has only in-frame clones and leaves some out. This sample has approximately 120,000 clones, with about 82% found just once. Material: PBMCs. These receptors originate from a man in his fifties or sixties in good health and CMV-seronegative. Both conserved end residues are part of each CDR3. Each record gives: J gene, V gene, CDR3 length, clone size, D gene, CDR3 protein, CDR3 DNA. D genes are given only for firm matches. Size is omitted from some rows. Given values are once, few, many or a class for expanded clones.

J: TRBJ2-7; V: TRBV20-1; length: 10; size: NA; D: NA; CDR3: CSASPREQYF; DNA: TGCAGTGCTAGTCCTCGGGAGCAGTACTTC
J: TRBJ2-3; V: TRBV5-4; length: 15; size: once; D: TRBD1; CDR3: CASSHRGQGSDTQYF; DNA: TGTGCCAGCAGCCACCGGGGACAGGGAAGCGATACGCAGTATTTT
J: TRBJ2-1; V: TRBV19; length: 16; size: NA; D: NA; CDR3: CASSIVGGSSYNEQFF; DNA: TGTGCCAGTAGTATAGTTGGCGGAAGCTCCTACAATGAGCAGTTCTTC
J: TRBJ1-2; V: TRBV10-3; length: 15; size: NA; D: TRBD1; CDR3: CAISESWDSFYGYTF; DNA: TGTGCCATCAGTGAGTCTTGGGACAGCTTCTATGGCTACACCTTC
J: TRBJ2-1; V: TRBV18; length: 15; size: NA; D: TRBD2; CDR3: CASSPLAGGRDEQFF; DNA: TGTGCCAGCTCACCACTGGCGGGGGGCAGGGATGAGCAGTTCTTC
J: TRBJ2-1; V: TRBV11-3; length: 16; size: NA; D: TRBD2; CDR3: CASSLWGGGRYNEQFF; DNA: TGTGCCAGCAGCTTATGGGGCGGGGGGCGCTACAATGAGCAGTTCTTC
J: TRBJ1-1; V: TRBV5-6; length: 14; size: few; D: TRBD1; CDR3: CASSWGTGAAEAFF; DNA: TGTGCCAGCAGCTGGGGTACAGGGGCCGCTGAAGCTTTCTTT
J: TRBJ2-2; V: TRBV28; length: 11; size: NA; D: NA; CDR3: CASTERGELFF; DNA: TGTGCCAGCACGGAGCGTGGGGAGCTGTTTTTT
J: TRBJ1-6; V: TRBV30; length: 14; size: once; D: TRBD1; CDR3: CAWATGSYNSPLHF; DNA: TGTGCCTGGGCGACAGGGAGCTATAATTCACCCCTCCACTTT
J: TRBJ1-4; V: TRBV9; length: 15; size: NA; D: NA; CDR3: CASSVGPSVTGGLVF; DNA: TGTGCCAGCAGCGTAGGGCCGTCCGTGACCGGAGGTCTTGTTTTT
J: TRBJ2-3; V: TRBV4-2; length: 14; size: NA; D: NA; CDR3: CASSHPSRGVTQYF; DNA: TGTGCCAGCAGCCACCCTTCCCGCGGGGTTACGCAGTATTTT
J: TRBJ2-5; V: TRBV7-9; length: 14; size: NA; D: NA; CDR3: CSSSVVFLRETQYF; DNA: TGTTCCAGCAGCGTCGTGTTTTTGCGGGAGACCCAGTACTTC
J: TRBJ1-2; V: TRBV5-4; length: 15; size: NA; D: TRBD1; CDR3: CASSDRGRLNYGYTF; DNA: TGTGCCAGCAGCGACAGGGGGCGTTTGAACTATGGCTACACCTTC
J: TRBJ2-7; V: TRBV9; length: 16; size: NA; D: NA; CDR3: CASSVGSRDYSYEQYF; DNA: TGTGCCAGCAGCGTAGGCTCCAGGGATTACTCCTACGAGCAGTACTTC
J: TRBJ1-1; V: TRBV5-6; length: 14; size: NA; D: NA; CDR3: CASSLYGPVTEAFF; DNA: TGTGCCAGCAGCTTATATGGGCCGGTGACGGAAGCTTTCTTT
J: TRBJ1-3; V: TRBV4-2; length: 16; size: once; D: NA; CDR3: CASSQFSGSPGNTIYF; DNA: TGTGCCAGCAGCCAATTCTCCGGGTCCCCTGGAAACACCATATATTTT
J: TRBJ1-2; V: TRBV7-9; length: 17; size: NA; D: NA; CDR3: CSSSPYRLKDRNYGYTF; DNA: TGTTCCAGCAGTCCTTATCGCCTAAAGGACAGAAACTATGGCTACACCTTC
J: TRBJ2-7; V: TRBV11-1; length: 15; size: once; D: TRBD1; CDR3: CASSSAPGQGYEQYF; DNA: TGTGCCAGCAGCTCAGCTCCGGGACAGGGCTACGAGCAGTACTTC
J: TRBJ1-1; V: TRBV29-1; length: 13; size: NA; D: TRBD1; CDR3: CSVNQGASTEAFF; DNA: TGCAGCGTAAACCAGGGGGCGAGCACTGAAGCTTTCTTT
J: TRBJ1-2; V: TRBV4-3; length: 13; size: NA; D: NA; CDR3: CASSQGQGIGYTF; DNA: TGCGCCAGCAGCCAAGGGCAGGGGATTGGCTACACCTTC
J: TRBJ1-1; V: TRBV6-1; length: 13; size: NA; D: TRBD1; CDR3: CASRGQMNTEAFF; DNA: TGTGCCAGCAGGGGACAGATGAACACTGAAGCTTTCTTT
J: TRBJ2-5; V: TRBV18; length: 14; size: NA; D: TRBD1; CDR3: CASSRGTGKEAQYF; DNA: TGTGCCAGCTCACGCGGGACAGGGAAAGAGGCCCAGTACTTC
J: TRBJ2-3; V: TRBV5-5; length: 14; size: NA; D: NA; CDR3: CASSAPYRTDTQYF; DNA: TGTGCCAGCAGCGCCCCCTACCGCACAGATACGCAGTATTTT
J: TRBJ1-4; V: TRBV5-1; length: 15; size: NA; D: NA; CDR3: CASSLWGVSNEKLFF; DNA: TGCGCCAGCAGCTTGTGGGGAGTGAGTAATGAAAAACTGTTTTTT
J: TRBJ1-5; V: TRBV5-4; length: 15; size: NA; D: NA; CDR3: CASSLGGREAQPQHF; DNA: TGTGCCAGCAGCCTGGGGGGCAGGGAAGCTCAGCCCCAGCATTTT
J: TRBJ2-1; V: TRBV12-5; length: 15; size: NA; D: TRBD1; CDR3: CASGLGTGGSNEQFF; DNA: TGTGCTAGTGGTTTGGGGACAGGGGGCTCCAATGAGCAGTTCTTC
J: TRBJ1-5; V: TRBV7-9; length: 14; size: NA; D: NA; CDR3: CASSQQGGNQPQHF; DNA: TGTGCCAGCAGTCAACAGGGAGGCAATCAGCCCCAGCATTTT
J: TRBJ2-1; V: TRBV5-4; length: 14; size: NA; D: TRBD1; CDR3: CASSIDRGVGEQFF; DNA: TGTGCCAGCAGCATAGACAGGGGGGTTGGTGAGCAGTTCTTC
J: TRBJ2-2; V: TRBV5-1; length: 16; size: NA; D: TRBD1; CDR3: CASSWVGTDSTGELFF; DNA: TGCGCCAGCAGCTGGGTCGGGACAGACAGCACCGGGGAGCTGTTTTTT
J: TRBJ1-5; V: TRBV7-9; length: 12; size: NA; D: NA; CDR3: CSSSLPGQPQHF; DNA: TGTTCCAGCAGCTTACCGGGTCAGCCCCAGCATTTT
J: TRBJ2-1; V: TRBV4-1; length: 16; size: NA; D: NA; CDR3: CASSQDLGRHRDEQFF; DNA: TGCGCCAGCAGCCAAGATCTTGGCAGGCACAGGGATGAGCAGTTCTTC
J: TRBJ1-2; V: TRBV7-9; length: 13; size: NA; D: NA; CDR3: CASSGPGSYGYTF; DNA: TGTGCCAGCAGCGGCCCAGGATCCTATGGCTACACCTTC
J: TRBJ1-2; V: TRBV6-5; length: 14; size: NA; D: NA; CDR3: CASSRTVPNYGYTF; DNA: TGTGCCAGCAGTCGGACAGTTCCTAACTATGGCTACACCTTC
J: TRBJ1-1; V: TRBV7-2; length: 16; size: NA; D: TRBD1; CDR3: CASSLQGGTLNTEAFF; DNA: TGTGCCAGCAGCTTACAGGGGGGAACTTTGAACACTGAAGCTTTCTTT
J: TRBJ1-6; V: TRBV28; length: 14; size: NA; D: NA; CDR3: CASRLRGGSTPLHF; DNA: TGTGCCAGCAGGCTACGGGGGGGCTCAACACCCCTCCACTTT
J: TRBJ2-2; V: TRBV9; length: 13; size: NA; D: TRBD1; CDR3: CASSDDRDRELFF; DNA: TGTGCCAGCAGCGACGACAGGGACCGGGAGCTGTTTTTT
J: TRBJ1-1; V: TRBV21-1; length: 17; size: few; D: NA; CDR3: CASSKGTGAKVNPEAFF; DNA: TGTGCCAGCAGCAAAGGGACAGGGGCGAAAGTAAATCCTGAAGCTTTCTTT
J: TRBJ1-3; V: TRBV7-2; length: 14; size: NA; D: NA; CDR3: CASSLDFSGNTIYF; DNA: TGTGCCAGCAGCTTAGACTTCTCTGGAAACACCATATATTTT
J: TRBJ1-1; V: TRBV19; length: 16; size: NA; D: TRBD1; CDR3: CASSIRRQGKNTEAFF; DNA: TGTGCCAGTAGTATCCGACGACAGGGCAAGAACACTGAAGCTTTCTTT
J: TRBJ1-5; V: TRBV28; length: 15; size: NA; D: NA; CDR3: CASSPTGFGGQPQHF; DNA: TGTGCCAGCAGTCCTACGGGATTCGGCGGTCAGCCCCAGCATTTT
J: TRBJ2-7; V: TRBV4-1; length: 16; size: NA; D: TRBD1; CDR3: CASSQGVQGDAYEQYF; DNA: TGCGCCAGCAGCCAGGGGGTACAGGGGGATGCCTACGAGCAGTACTTC
J: TRBJ2-7; V: TRBV4-1; length: 15; size: NA; D: NA; CDR3: CASSQVGGVPGEQYF; DNA: TGCGCCAGCAGCCAAGTTGGAGGGGTCCCAGGGGAGCAGTACTTC
J: TRBJ2-2; V: TRBV5-1; length: 15; size: few; D: TRBD2; CDR3: CASTSGGANTGELFF; DNA: TGCGCCAGCACTAGCGGGGGGGCGAACACCGGGGAGCTGTTTTTT
J: TRBJ1-2; V: TRBV13; length: 12; size: NA; D: NA; CDR3: CASSRPNIDYTF; DNA: TGTGCCAGCAGCCGCCCCAACATTGACTACACCTTC
J: TRBJ1-5; V: TRBV7-8; length: 14; size: once; D: TRBD1; CDR3: CASSQGASNQPQHF; DNA: TGTGCCAGCAGCCAGGGGGCGAGCAATCAGCCCCAGCATTTT
J: TRBJ2-2; V: TRBV29-1; length: 13; size: NA; D: NA; CDR3: CSGTGTNTGELFF; DNA: TGCAGCGGTACCGGGACTAACACCGGGGAGCTGTTTTTT
J: TRBJ1-4; V: TRBV19; length: 17; size: NA; D: NA; CDR3: CASSLSRITGGNEKLFF; DNA: TGTGCCAGTAGTCTCTCCAGGATCACCGGGGGGAATGAAAAACTGTTTTTT
J: TRBJ1-2; V: TRBV6-1; length: 14; size: NA; D: NA; CDR3: CASRNRDTFYGYTF; DNA: TGTGCCAGCAGGAACCGGGACACCTTCTATGGCTACACCTTC
J: TRBJ2-2; V: TRBV5-1; length: 16; size: NA; D: TRBD1; CDR3: CASRDRRPLYTGELFF; DNA: TGCGCCAGCAGGGACAGGAGACCGTTGTACACCGGGGAGCTGTTTTTT
J: TRBJ2-4; V: TRBV4-1; length: 16; size: NA; D: TRBD2; CDR3: CASSQDSGGGKNIQYF; DNA: TGCGCCAGCAGCCAAGATAGCGGGGGGGGCAAAAACATTCAGTACTTC
J: TRBJ2-1; V: TRBV7-9; length: 16; size: NA; D: TRBD2; CDR3: CSSSLLAGVRYNEQFF; DNA: TGTTCCAGCAGCCTTTTAGCGGGGGTTCGCTACAATGAGCAGTTCTTC
J: TRBJ1-1; V: TRBV5-1; length: 15; size: once; D: NA; CDR3: CASSLEVQGNTEAFF; DNA: TGCGCCAGCAGCTTGGAGGTCCAGGGTAACACTGAAGCTTTCTTT
J: TRBJ1-3; V: TRBV18; length: 16; size: NA; D: NA; CDR3: CASSPDGQISGNTIYF; DNA: TGTGCCAGCTCACCGGACGGACAGATCTCTGGAAACACCATATATTTT
J: TRBJ1-6; V: TRBV9; length: 16; size: NA; D: TRBD1; CDR3: CASSPTPQGVNSPLHF; DNA: TGTGCCAGCAGCCCCACCCCACAGGGGGTTAATTCACCCCTCCACTTT
J: TRBJ2-1; V: TRBV7-9; length: 12; size: NA; D: NA; CDR3: CSSSSHNNEQFF; DNA: TGTTCCAGCAGCTCCCACAACAATGAGCAGTTCTTC